This T cell receptor beta chain was captured by sequencing in a study of blood T cell repertoires in COVID-19. Across the study: Both acute and convalescent COVID-19 samples were obtained from the United States, Italy and Spain.

Looked up from germline, CDR1 is MDHEN and CDR2 is SYDVKM. The CDR3 spans 16 residues. Germline trimming cut 6 bases from V and 4 bases from J; bases unmatched to any gene: 9. Original analysis: Quantification of nucleated cells was approximated via reference gene primer amplification. Here immunoSEQ multiplex PCR was the method, and the copy in TCRdb shows in-frame clones only, minus some. That table supplies the V and J calls and clone size; D and trimming were determined from the DNA. The sample yields roughly 380,000 clones, 89% seen once. Seattle cases were enrolled at active infection and followed longitudinally.

The sample taken for sequencing was peripheral blood. V usage is TRBV28 and J usage is TRBJ1-6; 7 nucleotides match TRBD1. This clonotype was sampled from a woman aged 60-75 years with COVID-19, enrolled during active disease. As DNA, the CDR3 is TGTGCCAGCAGCTCGCCCGGACAGGTTTATAATTCACCCCTCCACTTT. Protein: CASSSPGQVYNSPLHF. The full variable domain, completed using reference TRBV28 and TRBJ1-6, is DVKVTQSSRYLVKRTGEKVFLECVQDMDHENMFWYRQDPGLGLRLIYFSYDVKMKEKGDIPEGYSVSREKKERFSLILESASTNQTSMYLCASSSPGQVYNSPLHFGNGTRLTVT.